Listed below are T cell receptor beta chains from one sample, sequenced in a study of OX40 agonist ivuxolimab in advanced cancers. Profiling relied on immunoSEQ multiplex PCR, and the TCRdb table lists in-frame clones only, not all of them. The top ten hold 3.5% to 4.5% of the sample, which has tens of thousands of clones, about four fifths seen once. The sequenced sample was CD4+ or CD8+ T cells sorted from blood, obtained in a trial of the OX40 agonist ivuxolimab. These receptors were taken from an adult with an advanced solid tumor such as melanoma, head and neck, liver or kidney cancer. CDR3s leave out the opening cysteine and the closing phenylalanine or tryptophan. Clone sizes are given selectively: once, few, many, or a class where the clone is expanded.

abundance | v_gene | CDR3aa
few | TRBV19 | ASSGGQGSFNQPQH
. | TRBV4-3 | ASSQEAFPGANEKLF
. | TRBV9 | ASSVAAASNTGELF
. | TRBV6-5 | ASRTQGAQETQY
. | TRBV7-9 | ASSFTGTEINEQF
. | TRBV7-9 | ASSLDRADTQY
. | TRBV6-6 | ASSLLGQGGHNEQF
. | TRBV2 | ATSPIGNRANEKLF
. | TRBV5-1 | ASSLVAANTEAF
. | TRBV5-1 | ASSTSSGGGSYNEQF
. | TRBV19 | ASSTGQGAYYGYT
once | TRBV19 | ASSIPSPPPETQY
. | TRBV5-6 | ASSPLWSAKNTEAF
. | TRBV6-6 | ASSPQTQSERQLF
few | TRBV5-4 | ASIGPAGGEQF
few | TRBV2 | ASSGGPTYNYGYT
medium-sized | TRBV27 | ASSLTTASYEQY
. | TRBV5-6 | ASSFGQGLGNEQF
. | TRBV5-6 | ASSLANRVDYGYT
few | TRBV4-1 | ASSPQWGDQFNGYT
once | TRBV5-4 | ASSSPLAGVVADTQY
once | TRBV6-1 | ASRSEGEKLF
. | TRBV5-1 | ASMHDPDRPFNEQF
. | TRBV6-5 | ASSSPGQGFYEQY
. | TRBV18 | ASSPQGRDHYGYT
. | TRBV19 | ASSIEGGNQPQH
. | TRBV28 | ASSTAPTYEQY
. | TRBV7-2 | ASSLGSQGLSYEQY
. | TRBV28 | ASSLPLTGAYNSPLH
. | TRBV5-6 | ASSRDSRHSYEQY
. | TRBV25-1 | ASSEAGGSYGYT
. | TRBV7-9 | ASSPHVGSGANVLT
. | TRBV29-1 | SAAQGGYTEAF
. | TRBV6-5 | ASRTANTEAF
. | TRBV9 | ASSPRGSRPGELF
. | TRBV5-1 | ASSLDGQGSGNTIY
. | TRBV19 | ASSISPGGSHAQY
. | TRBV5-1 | ASSQFTGTPNYEQY
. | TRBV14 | ASSQEIGGAYNEQF
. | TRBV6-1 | ASNYGTGNTGELF
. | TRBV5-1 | ASSTGQGAPADTQY
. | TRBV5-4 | ASSFRTENTEAF
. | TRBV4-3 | ASSQDGRGGRETQY
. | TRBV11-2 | ASSPGGGGYT
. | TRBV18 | ASSPGGGPYEQY
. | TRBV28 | ASSHGTRALGIQY
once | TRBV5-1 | ASSPGTGNTEAF
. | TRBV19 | ASGRTSGGTDTQY
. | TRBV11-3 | ASSPGGSQGYGNEQF
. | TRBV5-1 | ASSLVPPIYGAPLH
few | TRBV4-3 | ASSQGSLYNSPLH
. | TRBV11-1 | ASSFAPVADTQY
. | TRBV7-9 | ASSLTSHSQETQY
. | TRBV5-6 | ASSRLREEGQTF
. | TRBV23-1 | ASSRRESNQPQH
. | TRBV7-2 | ASSAGRVMRDTQY
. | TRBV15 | ATSRDQARTYEQY